The 13 T cell receptor beta chains in this list originate from one sample, sequenced in a study of cytomegalovirus exposure and HLA in healthy donors. This table comes from immunoSEQ multiplex PCR, and its TCRdb copy is limited to in-frame clones, with some not included. Altogether more than 140,000 clones are present, 85% to 90% being singletons, with the ten largest covering around 3.2%. Specimen: PBMCs. These receptors all come from a young woman in good health and CMV-seropositive.

The genes are TRBV9 and TRBJ2-5; the D gene is possibly TRBD2 (6 bases). There are 15 residues in the CDR3. Trimming left V 4 bases short and J 2 bases short, with 15 bases between. Germline CDR1 SGDLS, CDR2 YYNGEE. CDR3 protein: CASSWGTQPQETQYF. CDR3 bases: TGTGCCAGCAGCTGGGGGACTCAACCACAAGAGACCCAGTACTTC.

This clone is a singleton in its sample. The chain employs TRBV7-6 and TRBJ2-7; D perhaps matches TRBD2 (6 bases). Trimming pared 5 bases from V and 1 base from J, leaving 9 bases between. Germline V gives CDR1 SGHVS, CDR2 FNYEAQ. CDR3 size: 13 residues. The CDR3 DNA reads TGTGCCAGCAGCGTGGGACTTTCCTACGAGCAGTACTTC. This encodes CASSVGLSYEQYF.

The V gene is TRBV11-2, the J gene TRBJ2-1, with TRBD2 identical over 9 bases. Looked up from germline, CDR1 is SGHAT and CDR2 is FQNNGV. This CDR3 spans 17 amino acids. Trimming took 0 bases from V and 2 from J; bases not matched to a gene: 5. CDR3 loop: CASSLEAGGPAYNEQFF. The CDR3 DNA sequence: TGTGCCAGCAGCTTAGAAGCGGGAGGCCCCGCCTACAATGAGCAGTTCTTC.

This chain connects TRBV7-2 to TRBJ1-1; possibly TRBD1 for D (6 bases). The CDR3 has 15 amino acids. V was shortened by 1 base and J by 1 base, with 10 bases between the two germline ends. The germline V gene encodes CDR1 SGHTA and CDR2 FQGNSA. The CDR3 reads CASSLVGARNTEAFF. CDR3 bases: TGTGCCAGCAGCTTAGTGGGGGCGAGGAACACTGAAGCTTTCTTT.

This chain uses TRBV4-1 with TRBJ2-3, with D tentatively TRBD2 (6 bases). Germline loops: CDR1 MGHRA, CDR2 YSYEKL. The CDR3 is 18 amino acids. The ends were cut back, 0 bases at V and 4 bases at J, with 20 bases in the middle. CDR3 sequence: CASSQDPVGGIWADTQYF. CDR3 DNA: TGCGCCAGCAGCCAAGATCCGGTTGGCGGGATCTGGGCAGATACGCAGTATTTT.

The chain combines TRBV25-1 with TRBJ2-2; tentative D call: TRBD2 (5 bases). Germline CDR1 MGHDK, CDR2 SYGVNS. The V end lost 4 bases, the J end lost 4 bases, and 13 bases lay between the germline ends. There are 15 residues in the CDR3. The DNA of the CDR3 is TGTGCCAGCAGTGCTCTAGAACTAGTCACCGGGGAGCTGTTTTTT. This codes for CASSALELVTGELFF.

The rearrangement uses TRBV28 and TRBJ2-5; TRBD2 agrees at 11 bases. The germline V gene encodes CDR1 MDHEN and CDR2 SYDVKM. Unmatched junction bases numbered 8, after V lost 6 bases and J lost 5 bases. This CDR3 comprises 15 residues. CDR3 coding DNA: TGTGCCAGCAGAGACGCTAGCGGGAGGATGGAGACCCAGTACTTC. It is translated as CASRDASGRMETQYF. The complete variable domain, with remaining parts taken from reference TRBV28 and TRBJ2-5, reads DVKVTQSSRYLVKRTGEKVFLECVQDMDHENMFWYRQDPGLGLRLIYFSYDVKMKEKGDIPEGYSVSREKKERFSLILESASTNQTSMYLCASRDASGRMETQYFGPGTRLLVL.

The rearrangement links TRBV14 to TRBJ2-2; 15 nucleotides align to TRBD2. V lost 5 bases and J lost 7; bases outside the gene matches: 17. The CDR3 totals 20 residues. Germline CDR1 is SGHDN and CDR2 is FVKESK. In nucleotides, the CDR3 is TGTGCCAGCAGCAATCAGGATGTGGGACTAGCGGGAGGTAAGGGCGGGGAGCTGTTTTTT. This translates into CASSNQDVGLAGGKGGELFF.

The chain links TRBV14 to TRBJ2-1; 11 bases line up with TRBD2. Germline CDR1 reads SGHDN; CDR2 reads FVKESK. The CDR3 is 16 residues long. V shed 5 bases and J 2 bases; nucleotides not matched to a gene: 5. The CDR3 is CASSKTTSGAYNEQFF. CDR3 bases: TGTGCCAGCAGCAAGACGACTAGCGGGGCCTACAATGAGCAGTTCTTC.

The CDR3 DNA sequence: TGCGCCAGCAGCTTCCGACAGGGGTTCAACGAGCAGTACTTC. It is translated as CASSFRQGFNEQYF. The genes are TRBV4-1 and TRBJ2-7, with 8 bases matching TRBD1. Trimming removed 5 bases from V and 5 bases from J; junction bases left unmatched: 8. The CDR3 loop spans 14 amino acids. In germline, CDR1 is MGHRA, CDR2 YSYEKL.

The rearrangement uses TRBV20-1 and TRBJ1-2; no clear D gene. The germline gives CDR1 DFQATT, CDR2 SNEGSKA (reference sequence). The V end lost 5 bases, the J end lost 11 bases, and 9 bases lay between the germline ends. The CDR3 consists of 9 residues. Here the CDR3 reads CSALGGYTF. In DNA, the CDR3 is TGCAGTGCTCTCGGAGGGTACACCTTC.

CDR3 residues: CASSLRWTSNTGELFF. The CDR3 DNA is TGTGCCAGCAGCCTGCGATGGACTTCGAACACCGGGGAGCTGTTTTTT. The V and J genes are TRBV5-4 and TRBJ2-2; TRBD2 is a possible D gene (5 bases). CDR3 size: 16 residues. Trimming left V 4 bases short and J 0 bases short, with 13 bases between. Germline CDR1 is SGHNT and CDR2 is YYREEE (reference sequence). The full variable domain, rest sourced from reference TRBV5-4 and TRBJ2-2, is ETGVTQSPTHLIKTRGQQVTLRCSSQSGHNTVSWYQQALGQGPQFIFQYYREEENGRGNFPPRFSGLQFPNYSSELNVNALELDDSALYLCASSLRWTSNTGELFFGEGSRLTVL.

This clone was detected a few times. The chain links TRBV19 to TRBJ1-2; 7 bases match TRBD1. CDR1 and CDR2 (germline): LNHDA, SQIVND (reference sequence). V was pared by 5 bases and J by 3 bases, with 6 bases of the junction left unmatched. The CDR3 sequence is 14 residues long. For the CDR3, the DNA is TGTGCCAGTAGTGACAGGGATGGGGACTATGGCTACACCTTC. The encoded protein is CASSDRDGDYGYTF.